The entry below describes one T cell receptor (beta chain). Uncontrolled infection, other autoimmune disease, pregnancy and lactation each barred patients from inclusion. Diagnoses were made from clinical symptoms, serum measures (thyroxine and TRAb), thyroid ultrasound and orbital computed tomography. TCR beta CDR3 regions were amplified from RNA. The study used the HTBI primer set for a first-round RT-PCR of the TCR CDR3. TCRdb called the multiplex PCR reads again in MiXCR, with one record for every CDR3 protein. The table lists about 560,000 distinct CDR3 sequences, 16% of them singletons, with approximately 18% in the top ten. These data belong to a study of T cells in Graves' hyperthyroidism and ophthalmopathy. The wider study: Sampling of peripheral blood happened at initial diagnosis, prior to any treatment.

The trim removed 6 bases at V and 3 bases at J, leaving 7 bases unmatched. This CDR3 has 14 residues. The germline V gene has CDR1 MNHEY and CDR2 SMNVEV (reference sequence). The receptor was derived from a woman between 18 and 29 years old with Graves' hyperthyroidism. The V gene is TRBV27, the J gene TRBJ2-7, with 8 nucleotides matching TRBD1. Sequenced: blood. CDR3 sequence reads: CASRPGTGGYEQYF. In DNA form, the CDR3 reads TGTGCCAGCAGGCCCGGGACAGGAGGCTACGAGCAGTACTTC.